The 21 T cell receptor beta chains given below trace back to one sample, sequenced in a study of post-analysis software for immune sequencing data. Their recognized antigens are unknown. Incorporated into the TCR beta cDNA libraries were unique molecular identifiers, which served to reduce PCR and sequencing biases. MiXCR, run by TCRdb on the PCR reads, gives a single entry per CDR3 protein. The sample includes fewer than 850,000 distinct CDR3 sequences, approximately 30% of them seen just once. Points from the study as a whole: Included in a set of 5 or 6 TRBV segments more frequent in patients than controls were TRBV5-6, TRBV5-1 and TRBV20-1.

Sequenced material: blood. The receptors here all came from a girl aged 5 to 17 with multiple sclerosis.

The CDR3 region is CASSALRGWGEKLFF. The DNA for the CDR3 is TGTGCCAGCAGTGCGCTCCGTGGATGGGGTGAAAAACTGTTTTTT. The chain has TRBV6-1 and TRBJ1-4; D call uncertain. Germline loops: CDR1 MNHNS, CDR2 SASEGT. This CDR3 has 15 amino acids. Trimming cost V 4 bases and J 7 bases, with 16 bases left between them.

This clonotype was seen many times. An end of the junction does not agree with germline; a read error may underlie this. The rearrangement links TRBV5-1 to TRBJ2-6, with D unclear. CDR3 size: 13 residues. CDR1 SGHRS and CDR2 YFSETQ come from the germline V gene. DNA for the CDR3: TGTGCCAGCAGTTTAACCGGGGCCAACGTCCTGACTTTC. Protein: CASSLTGANVLTF.

The chain recombines TRBV2 with TRBJ2-3, with 11 bases that match TRBD2. This CDR3 spans 15 amino acids. The junction had 3 bases not matched to a gene; V was cut back by 7 bases and J by 0 bases. Germline lookup yields CDR1 SNHLY and CDR2 FYNNEI. DNA of the CDR3: TGTGCCAGCACTGGGACTAGCGGCAGCACAGATACGCAGTATTTT. Amino acid sequence: CASTGTSGSTDTQYF.

In its sample, this clonotype was seen a few times. The chain is built from TRBV4-3 and TRBJ2-1; D may be TRBD1 or TRBD2 (5 bases each). Trimming took off 0 bases at V and 12 bases at J, with 24 bases between the two ends. Per germline, CDR1 LGHNA and CDR2 YSLEER. The CDR3 covers 17 residues. CDR3 DNA: TGCGCCAGCAGCCAAGATCGGACGGACCCTACCCGTGGGGGGCAGTTCTTC. It yields the protein CASSQDRTDPTRGGQFF.

This clonotype appeared a few times. A read error may account for a junction end that differs from germline. V usage is TRBV7-2 and J usage is TRBJ2-1; 7 bases align to TRBD1. The CDR3 has 15 residues. Germline values: CDR1 SGHTA, CDR2 FQGNSA. CDR3 coding DNA: TGTGCCTGCAGAGCCCGGGACAGCTCCTACAATGAGCAGTTCTTC. It specifies CACRARDSSYNEQFF.

This clonotype has more than one count but fewer than ten. The J gene is TRBJ1-1, the V gene TRBV11-2; D gene uncertain. V dropped 0 bases and J dropped 3 bases, with 14 bases sitting between them. Germline-derived CDR1 and CDR2 are SGHAT and FQNNGV. CDR3 size: 16 residues. CDR3 region: CASSLERRTRDTEAFF. For the CDR3, the DNA is TGTGCCAGCAGCTTAGAGAGGAGAACTCGGGACACTGAAGCTTTCTTT. Looking up the rest from reference TRBV11-2 and TRBJ1-1 gives the full variable domain: EAGVAQSPRYKIIEKRQSVAFWCNPISGHATLYWYQQILGQGPKLLIQFQNNGVVDDSQLPKDRFSAERLKGVDSTLKIQPAKLEDSAVYLCASSLERRTRDTEAFFGQGTRLTVV.

J is TRBJ2-1 and V is TRBV19; no definite D call. CDR1 and CDR2 (germline): LNHDA, SQIVND (reference sequence). The V gene lost 1 base and the J gene lost 6 bases, with 7 bases spanning the gap. CDR3 length: 13 residues. CDR3 nucleotides: TGTGCCAGTAGTATAGTCGCTAGCAATGAGCAGTTCTTC. Amino acids: CASSIVASNEQFF.

In this sample, this clonotype turned up a few times. CDR3 bases: TGCAGTGCTAGTGCCGGGGGGCGGAACTATGGCTACACCTTC. Its translation is CSASAGGRNYGYTF. J is TRBJ1-2 and V is TRBV20-1; D possibly corresponds to TRBD1 (6 bases). The CDR3 spans 14 residues. Germline lookup yields CDR1 DFQATT and CDR2 SNEGSKA (reference sequence). V was pared by 3 bases and J by 2 bases, with 13 bases between.

This chain links TRBV20-1 with TRBJ1-5; no clear D. The CDR3 totals 14 residues. Deletions cut 5 bases from V and 0 bases from J, with 11 bases between. The germline gives CDR1 DFQATT, CDR2 SNEGSKA (reference sequence). CDR3 loop: CSAFVGVSNQPQHF. The CDR3 region has the DNA TGCAGTGCTTTCGTCGGGGTTAGCAATCAGCCCCAGCATTTT.

The chain employs TRBV3-1 and TRBJ2-6; 7 positions agree with TRBD1. The CDR3 covers 18 residues. Unmatched junction bases numbered 9, after V lost 4 bases and J lost 0 bases. The germline CDR1 and CDR2 sequences are LGHDT and YNNKEL (reference sequence). CDR3 residues: CASSPSGQTLSGANVLTF. The CDR3 coding sequence is TGTGCCAGCAGCCCCTCGGGACAGACCCTCTCTGGGGCCAACGTCCTGACTTTC.

This clonotype has just a few counts. The V and J genes are TRBV5-1 and TRBJ2-1; 11 nucleotides match TRBD2. Unmatched junction bases numbered 14, after V lost 4 bases and J lost 8 bases. Germline CDR1 SGHRS, CDR2 YFSETQ. This CDR3 has 17 amino acids. CDR3 DNA: TGCGCCAGCAGCCTTGGGAGGGTCCTAGCGGGGGGCGATGAGCAGTTCTTC. Protein: CASSLGRVLAGGDEQFF.

The V gene is TRBV5-1, the J gene TRBJ1-2; a possible D gene is TRBD1 (5 bases). V was pared by 4 bases and J by 0 bases, with 19 bases between. Germline V gives CDR1 SGHRS, CDR2 YFSETQ. There are 17 residues in the CDR3. This chain's CDR3 is CASSLPVDRGANYGYTF. The DNA of the CDR3 is TGCGCCAGCAGCCTACCGGTCGACAGAGGAGCTAACTATGGCTACACCTTC.

The J gene is TRBJ2-1, the V gene TRBV27; TRBD1 agrees at 7 bases. Per the germline V gene, CDR1 is MNHEY and CDR2 is SMNVEV (reference sequence). V shed 10 bases and J 4 bases; nucleotides not matched to a gene: 10. There are 14 residues in the CDR3. The CDR3 nucleotides are TGTGCCACGCAAGGGACAGTAGTTTACAATGAGCAGTTCTTC. Translated: CATQGTVVYNEQFF.

The V gene is TRBV25-1, the J gene TRBJ1-2, with 7 bases that match TRBD1. The germline gives CDR1 MGHDK, CDR2 SYGVNS. The CDR3 is made up of 13 amino acids. V lost 4 bases and J lost 6; bases outside the gene matches: 5. CDR3 loop: CASSAGTVDGYTF. The CDR3 region has the DNA TGTGCCAGCAGTGCAGGGACAGTCGATGGCTACACCTTC.

The sample holds a few counts of this clonotype. The chain carries TRBV4-1 and TRBJ2-6, with 7 bases matching TRBD2. Germline loops: CDR1 MGHRA, CDR2 YSYEKL. The length of the CDR3 is 16 residues. V shed 3 bases and J 5 bases; nucleotides not matched to a gene: 7. CDR3 nucleotides: TGCGCCAGCAGCCACCCGGCGGGGGATAGGGCCAACGTCCTGACTTTC. Amino acid sequence: CASSHPAGDRANVLTF.

This clonotype was counted a few times. The rearrangement joins TRBV12-3 or TRBV12-4 to TRBJ1-2; TRBD1 matches at 9 bases. The length of the CDR3 is 14 residues. The trim removed 5 bases at V and 8 bases at J, leaving 9 bases unmatched. Written as DNA, the CDR3 is TGTGCCAGCAGTCGTGACAGGGGGAAGAGGGGCTACACCTTC. It encodes CASSRDRGKRGYTF.

This clonotype was found a few times. The rearrangement joins TRBV7-2 to TRBJ2-7; the match to TRBD2 covers 9 bases. The CDR3 has 15 amino acids. J was trimmed by 2 bases and V by 4 bases; bases with no gene match: 6. Germline V lookup: CDR1 SGHTA, CDR2 FQGNSA. CDR3 amino acids: CASSSGLAGPYEQYF. For the CDR3, the DNA is TGTGCCAGCAGCTCGGGGCTAGCGGGACCCTACGAGCAGTACTTC.

This clonotype was found once. This chain joins TRBV29-1 and TRBJ1-2; 7 positions match TRBD1. V shed 4 bases and J 4 bases; nucleotides not matched to a gene: 6. This CDR3 spans 13 amino acids. In germline, CDR1 is SQVTM, CDR2 ANQGSEA. Here the CDR3 reads CSVGRQGIYGYTF. As DNA, the CDR3 is TGCAGCGTTGGGAGACAGGGCATCTATGGCTACACCTTC.

The rearrangement links TRBV6-2 or TRBV6-3 to TRBJ2-1; the match to TRBD2 covers 7 bases. V was clipped by 2 bases and J by 8 bases; unmatched bases: 6. The CDR3 totals 14 residues. Per the germline V gene, CDR1 is MNHEY and CDR2 is SVGEGT. The CDR3 region is CASSYAHRGDEQFF. DNA for the CDR3: TGTGCCAGCAGTTACGCTCATCGGGGGGATGAGCAGTTCTTC.

DNA of the CDR3: TGTGCCAGCAGTCCCCCACGGGGACAGAATTTCTACGAGCAGTACTTC. It is translated as CASSPPRGQNFYEQYF. The chain combines TRBV6-5 with TRBJ2-7; 7 positions agree with TRBD1. Germline-derived CDR1 and CDR2 are MNHEY and SVGAGI. Trimming took 5 bases from V and 3 from J; bases not matched to a gene: 13. This CDR3 has 16 residues.

J is TRBJ2-7 and V is TRBV3-1, with TRBD2 matching 7 bases. This CDR3 has 14 residues. Germline CDR1 and CDR2: LGHDT and YNNKEL (reference sequence). V lost 0 bases to trimming and J lost 9 bases; unmatched junction nucleotides: 8. The CDR3 nucleotides are TGTGCCAGCAGCCAAGACGGATTCGGGAGGTTGCAGTACTTC. Translation gives CASSQDGFGRLQYF.